The 5 T cell receptor beta chains below were found in one sample sequenced in a study of cytomegalovirus exposure and HLA in healthy donors (TCRdb year 2017). Preparation of the library involved the immunoSEQ multiplex PCR assay. For the multiplex PCR, a mixture combining 60 forward primers for TCR Vbeta segments and 13 reverse primers for TCR Jbeta segments was used. In TCRdb, the immuneACCESS table is reduced to in-frame sequences with V and J assigned. These tables do not hold every clone; where another copy was compared, an unresolved V gene accounts for under half, and the others remain unexplained. The sample profile shows around 160,000 clones; around 70% of them were found once. 4.7% of the sample goes to the ten largest clones. The sample taken for sequencing was PBMCs. These receptors all come from a man between 18 and 35 years old in good health and CMV-seropositive.

The chain carries TRBV19 and TRBJ2-3, with D maybe TRBD2 (6 bases). Per the germline V gene, CDR1 is LNHDA and CDR2 is SQIVND (reference sequence). V lost 5 bases and J lost 3, with 21 bases in between. The CDR3 is 17 residues long. Here the CDR3 reads CASSRKHRDLGTDTQYF. CDR3 sequence (DNA): TGTGCCAGTAGTCGTAAACACCGGGACTTAGGAACAGATACGCAGTATTTT.

This clone was detected only once. The V and J genes are TRBV18 and TRBJ1-4; D is uncertain. This CDR3 spans 14 amino acids. Germline V gene sequence: CDR1 KGHSH, CDR2 LQKENI. The germline V and J ends were trimmed by 6 bases and 0 bases, with 8 bases remaining between them. The CDR3 bases are TGTGCCAGCTCTCCGGTCGCAACTAATGAAAAACTGTTTTTT. Amino acids: CASSPVATNEKLFF.

This chain links TRBV29-1 with TRBJ1-6, with 8 bases identical to TRBD1. V lost 4 bases to trimming and J lost 10 bases; unmatched junction nucleotides: 9. Germline V gene data show CDR1 as SQVTM and CDR2 as ANQGSEA. The CDR3 spans 14 residues. The DNA of the CDR3 is TGCAGCGTTGGTATGGACAGGGCTGGCTCACCCCTCCACTTT. Residues: CSVGMDRAGSPLHF.

V gene TRBV19 combines with J gene TRBJ1-1; 12 bases match TRBD1. Germline CDR1 reads LNHDA; CDR2 reads SQIVND (reference sequence). The CDR3 covers 19 residues. Trimming took 5 bases from V and 1 from J; bases not matched to a gene: 14. The CDR3 here is CASSAGRGQGANKNTEAFF. Here the CDR3 DNA reads TGTGCCAGTAGTGCCGGGAGGGGACAGGGGGCTAATAAGAACACTGAAGCTTTCTTT.

This chain joins TRBV5-1 and TRBJ2-2; 7 bases are shared with TRBD2. J lost 4 bases, V lost 1 base, and 10 bases had no gene match. The CDR3 covers 17 residues. Germline values: CDR1 SGHRS, CDR2 YFSETQ. This CDR3 reads CASSLYGGGPGTGELFF. CDR3 nucleotide sequence: TGCGCCAGCAGCTTGTATGGGGGAGGGCCGGGCACCGGGGAGCTGTTTTTT.